The 18 T cell receptor beta chains in this list originate from one sample, sequenced in a study of a mutant IDH1 vaccine in newly diagnosed glioma. The time point here: baseline, week 1 (first vaccination visit). The treatment is: pre-vaccination baseline after standard-of-care therapy. Assay: immunoSEQ multiplex PCR; the TCRdb copy retains only in-frame clones and omits some. The data show 45,000 to 55,000 clones, around 86% seen once. The sequenced sample was PBMCs, obtained from a glioma patient treated with radiotherapy, temozolomide or both. The receptors here all came from a middle-aged man with glioma.

V and J are TRBV2 and TRBJ2-5; perhaps D is TRBD1 or TRBD2 (5 bases each). Germline CDR1 is SNHLY and CDR2 is FYNNEI. Trimming pared 6 bases from V and 4 bases from J, leaving 18 bases between. The CDR3 totals 15 residues. CDR3 residues: CASSQFGGVGETQYF. In DNA form, the CDR3 reads TGTGCCAGCAGCCAGTTTGGGGGAGTAGGAGAGACCCAGTACTTC. Full variable domain (remainder filled in from reference TRBV2 and TRBJ2-5): EPEVTQTPSHQVTQMGQEVILRCVPISNHLYFYWYRQILGQKVEFLVSFYNNEISEKSEIFDDQFSVERPDGSNFTLKIRSTKLEDSAMYFCASSQFGGVGETQYFGPGTRLLVL.

The chain employs TRBV5-6 and TRBJ1-2; D remains ambiguous. This CDR3 spans 13 amino acids. Germline-derived CDR1 and CDR2 are SGHDT and YYEEEE. V lost 5 bases and J lost 5, with 13 bases in between. The CDR3 sequence: CASRPPLRYGYTF. For the CDR3, the DNA is TGTGCCAGCAGACCCCCGCTCAGATATGGCTACACCTTC.

The count of this clone is one. The J gene is TRBJ2-7, the V gene TRBV4-1; 8 bases align to TRBD1. This CDR3 contains 15 residues. Germline CDR1 reads MGHRA; CDR2 reads YSYEKL. Trimming removed 4 bases from V and 3 bases from J; junction bases left unmatched: 8. For the CDR3, the DNA is TGCGCCAGCAGCCGCCCGACAGGGGCAAACTACGAGCAGTACTTC. Its translation is CASSRPTGANYEQYF.

The genes are TRBV27 and TRBJ2-2, with D maybe TRBD2 (6 bases). The V and J ends lost 3 bases and 5 bases respectively, with 16 bases between them. Germline CDR1 reads MNHEY; CDR2 reads SMNVEV (reference sequence). The CDR3 is 16 amino acids. Here the CDR3 DNA reads TGTGCCAGCAGTTTTGGTACCGGGAGACGAACCGGGGAGCTGTTTTTT. It specifies CASSFGTGRRTGELFF.

This chain links TRBV19 with TRBJ2-1, with D possibly matching TRBD2 (5 bases). The CDR3 contains 17 residues. Trimming took off 3 bases at V and 0 bases at J, with 15 bases between the two ends. Germline V gives CDR1 LNHDA, CDR2 SQIVND (reference sequence). CDR3 sequence: CASSISAVASSYNEQFF. In DNA form, the CDR3 reads TGTGCCAGTAGTATTAGCGCGGTGGCTAGCTCCTACAATGAGCAGTTCTTC.

This rearrangement joins TRBV5-1 to TRBJ2-2, with D perhaps matching TRBD2 (7 bases). Germline-derived CDR1 and CDR2 are SGHRS and YFSETQ. V gave up 1 base and J gave up 5 bases, with 15 bases separating them. CDR3 length: 16 residues. The chain's CDR3 is CASSLLWRGPTGELFF. The CDR3 DNA sequence: TGCGCCAGCAGCTTGTTGTGGCGGGGGCCAACCGGGGAGCTGTTTTTT.

The genes are TRBV4-3 and TRBJ2-3; 9 nucleotides line up with TRBD2. This CDR3 has 15 amino acids. V lost 3 bases and J lost 2; bases outside the gene matches: 3. Germline-derived CDR1 and CDR2 are LGHNA and YSLEER. CDR3 in DNA: TGCGCCAGCAGCCATAGCGGGAGTTTCACAGATACGCAGTATTTT. It is translated as CASSHSGSFTDTQYF.

V and J are TRBV7-9 and TRBJ2-7, with a weak D call TRBD1 (6 bases). The ends were cut back, 5 bases at V and 5 bases at J, with 19 bases in the middle. Germline V gives CDR1 SEHNR, CDR2 FQNEAQ (reference sequence). The CDR3 is 15 amino acids. DNA of the CDR3: TGTGCCAGCAGCACCGCAGTTGGGACAATCCACGAGCAGTACTTC. It is translated as CASSTAVGTIHEQYF. Full variable domain (missing parts from reference TRBV7-9 and TRBJ2-7): DTGVSQNPRHKITKRGQNVTFRCDPISEHNRLYWYRQTLGQGPEFLTYFQNEAQLEKSRLLSDRFSAERPKGSFSTLEIQRTEQGDSAMYLCASSTAVGTIHEQYFGPGTRLTVT.

This chain uses TRBV5-3 with TRBJ1-5; D possibly corresponds to TRBD1 (5 bases). TRBV5-3 is annotated as an ORF whose role is uncertain. The CDR3 totals 17 residues. V lost 4 bases and J lost 1, with 18 bases in between. DNA of the CDR3: TGTGCCAGAAGCCCGCGGGATATGGGGGTAAGCAATCAGCCCCAGCATTTT. Residues: CARSPRDMGVSNQPQHF.

The V gene is TRBV5-5, the J gene TRBJ2-7; D possibly corresponds to TRBD2 (6 bases). Germline-derived CDR1 and CDR2 are SGHKS and YYEKEE (reference sequence). V lost 4 bases and J 3 bases, leaving 17 bases between the germline ends. This CDR3 is built from 15 residues. The CDR3 spells CASSTGEEGYYEQYF. The DNA for the CDR3 is TGTGCCAGCAGCACGGGGGAGGAGGGGTACTACGAGCAGTACTTC.

The rearrangement uses TRBV5-4 and TRBJ2-2; D is unclear. The CDR3 is 16 residues long. Per the germline V gene, CDR1 is SGHNT and CDR2 is YYREEE (reference sequence). Trimming stripped 6 bases from V and 1 base from J, with 16 bases between. In nucleotides, the CDR3 is TGTGCCAGCACCAAGGACCGGTTCGGGAACACCGGGGAGCTGTTTTTT. It specifies CASTKDRFGNTGELFF.

The V and J genes are TRBV14 and TRBJ2-5; 9 positions agree with TRBD1. This CDR3 spans 15 amino acids. V was pared by 5 bases and J by 2 bases, with 6 bases of the junction left unmatched. Per germline, CDR1 SGHDN and CDR2 FVKESK. CDR3 in DNA: TGTGCCAGCAGCTTATTACAGGGGGCGCAAGAGACCCAGTACTTC. Protein product: CASSLLQGAQETQYF.

This chain joins TRBV19 and TRBJ2-1; D not certain. This CDR3 region has 14 residues. The ends were cut back, 1 base at V and 4 bases at J, with 8 bases in the middle. The germline gives CDR1 LNHDA, CDR2 SQIVND (reference sequence). The CDR3 sequence: CASSIGNGYNEQFF. In nucleotides, the CDR3 is TGTGCCAGTAGTATAGGGAATGGGTACAATGAGCAGTTCTTC. The full variable domain, in which reference TRBV19 and TRBJ2-1 provide the parts outside the CDR3, is DGGITQSPKYLFRKEGQNVTLSCEQNLNHDAMYWYRQDPGQGLRLIYYSQIVNDFQKGDIAEGYSVSREKKESFPLTVTSAQKNPTAFYLCASSIGNGYNEQFFGPGTRLTVL.

The rearrangement links TRBV19 to TRBJ2-2; D is uncertain. This CDR3 has 15 residues. V lost 3 bases and J 6 bases, leaving 14 bases between the germline ends. Per the germline V gene, CDR1 is LNHDA and CDR2 is SQIVND (reference sequence). CDR3 bases: TGTGCCAGTAGTATGGGGTCCAGGATCCCCGGGGAGCTGTTTTTT. Protein sequence: CASSMGSRIPGELFF.

The chain recombines TRBV18 with TRBJ1-1; the match to TRBD1 covers 7 bases. Trimming at V came to 3 bases and at J to 0 bases, leaving 7 bases not matched to a gene. The CDR3 consists of 16 residues. Germline V CDR1 and CDR2: KGHSH, LQKENI. CDR3 coding DNA: TGTGCCAGCTCACCGACAGGGCGAGGGGTGAACACTGAAGCTTTCTTT. Translating gives CASSPTGRGVNTEAFF.

This chain uses TRBV5-1 with TRBJ2-3; D is perhaps TRBD2 (5 bases). This CDR3 is 16 amino acids long. Germline CDR1 and CDR2: SGHRS and YFSETQ. The V end lost 0 bases, the J end lost 1 base, and 12 bases lay between the germline ends. CDR3 loop: CASSLAPGKRTDTQYF. CDR3 DNA sequence: TGCGCCAGCAGCTTGGCCCCCGGGAAACGCACAGATACGCAGTATTTT.

This rearrangement joins TRBV7-7 to TRBJ2-5; TRBD2 aligns across 9 bases. This CDR3 has 16 amino acids. V gave up 2 bases and J gave up 2 bases; unmatched junction bases: 6. From germline, CDR1 is SSHAT and CDR2 FNYEAQ (reference sequence). This chain's CDR3 is CASSLRSSGAQETQYF. The CDR3 DNA sequence: TGTGCCAGCAGCTTAAGGTCTAGCGGGGCACAAGAGACCCAGTACTTC.

The V call is TRBV7-2, the J call TRBJ1-1; D not certain. V was shortened by 5 bases and J by 5 bases, with 18 bases between the two germline ends. Germline lookup yields CDR1 SGHTA and CDR2 FQGNSA. This CDR3 has 15 amino acids. The CDR3 DNA sequence: TGTGCCAGCAGCCCCGGGTCGACCCGCCGTACTGAAGCTTTCTTT. It codes for CASSPGSTRRTEAFF.